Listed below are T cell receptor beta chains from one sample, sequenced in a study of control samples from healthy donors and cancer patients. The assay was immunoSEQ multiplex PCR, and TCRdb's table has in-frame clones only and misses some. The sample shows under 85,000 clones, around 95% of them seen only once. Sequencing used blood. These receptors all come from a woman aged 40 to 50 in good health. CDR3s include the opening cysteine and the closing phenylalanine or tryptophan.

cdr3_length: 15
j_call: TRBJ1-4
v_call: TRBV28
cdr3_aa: CASSSIQGASEKLFF

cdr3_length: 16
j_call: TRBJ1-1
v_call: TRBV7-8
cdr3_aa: CASSFHPETGSTEAFF

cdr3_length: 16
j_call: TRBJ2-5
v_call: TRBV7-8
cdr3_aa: CASSLVGTLVVETQYF

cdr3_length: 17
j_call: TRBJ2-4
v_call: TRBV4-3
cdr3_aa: CASSQSRTSGAKNIQYF

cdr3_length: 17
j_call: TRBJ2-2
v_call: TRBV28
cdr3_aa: CASSPASGGYLTGELFF

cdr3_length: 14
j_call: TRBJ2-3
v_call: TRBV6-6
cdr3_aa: CATGSGGIADTQYF

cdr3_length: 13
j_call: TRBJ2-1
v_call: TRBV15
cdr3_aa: CATSRDMYNEQFF

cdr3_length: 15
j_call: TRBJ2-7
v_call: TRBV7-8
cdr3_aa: CASSFGPQGAYEQYF

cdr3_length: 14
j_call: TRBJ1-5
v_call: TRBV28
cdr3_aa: CASRSDRGIQPQHF

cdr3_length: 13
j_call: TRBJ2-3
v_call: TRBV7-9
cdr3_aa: CASSSDGEDTQYF

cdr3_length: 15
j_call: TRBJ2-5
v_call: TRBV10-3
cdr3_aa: CAISRVMTDQETQYF

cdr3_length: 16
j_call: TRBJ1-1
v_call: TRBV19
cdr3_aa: CASSIGGRGANTEAFF

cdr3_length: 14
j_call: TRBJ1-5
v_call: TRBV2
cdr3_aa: CASSEGESNQPQHF

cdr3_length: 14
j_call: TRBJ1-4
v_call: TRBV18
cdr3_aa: CASSPGVGDEKLFF

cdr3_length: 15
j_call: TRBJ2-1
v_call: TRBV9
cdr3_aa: CASSGTSGGWNEQFF

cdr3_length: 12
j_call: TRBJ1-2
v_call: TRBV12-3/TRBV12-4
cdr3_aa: CASRGQAGGYTF

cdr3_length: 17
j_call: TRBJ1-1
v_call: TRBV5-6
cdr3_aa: CASSSPLSGPTNTEAFF

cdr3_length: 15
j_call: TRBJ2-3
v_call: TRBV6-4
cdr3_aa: CASSPEAGGTDTQYF

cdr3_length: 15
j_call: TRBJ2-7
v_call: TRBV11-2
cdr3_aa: CASSSMSSTSYEQYF

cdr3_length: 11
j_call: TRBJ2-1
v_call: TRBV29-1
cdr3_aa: CSVAPGQEQFF

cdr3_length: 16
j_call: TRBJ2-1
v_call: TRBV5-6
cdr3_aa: CASSLAWSNYYNEQFF

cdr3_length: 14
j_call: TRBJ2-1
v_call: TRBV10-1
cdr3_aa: CASSERGLWDEQFF

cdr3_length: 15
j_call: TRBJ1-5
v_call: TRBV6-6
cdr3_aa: CASSYTGGGDWPQHF

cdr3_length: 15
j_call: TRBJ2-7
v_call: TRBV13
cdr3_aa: CASRSRWAVSYEQYF